These T cell receptor beta chains were read from a single sample in a study of T cells in Graves' hyperthyroidism and ophthalmopathy. TCRdb passed the multiplex PCR reads through MiXCR, listing each CDR3 protein once. This sample has fewer than 700,000 distinct CDR3 sequences, with under 20% found just once. Material: blood. All receptors come from a woman in her twenties or thirties with Graves' hyperthyroidism. Both conserved end residues are part of each CDR3. The D gene is left open where the match is weak. Some rows mark clone size as missing; the rest say once, few, many or name a class of expanded clone.

>TRBV20-1|TRBJ2-1|few|-
TGCAGCCCACATGGCAATGAGCAGTTCTTC
CSPHGNEQFF
>TRBV28|TRBJ1-1|many|-
TGTGCCAGCAGCTCTCCCCGAGTAACCCGGGACACTGAAGCTTTCTTT
CASSSPRVTRDTEAFF
>TRBV27|TRBJ1-2|many|TRBD1
TGTGCCAGCAGTCCGTTCGAGGGGGCTGACTATGGCTACACCTTC
CASSPFEGADYGYTF
>TRBV4-1|TRBJ2-7|-|-
TGCGCCAGCAGCCAATGGACGGGCTACGAGCAGTACTTC
CASSQWTGYEQYF
>TRBV2|TRBJ2-7|few|-
TGTGCCGACGGAAGGTCTGGTGAGCAGTACTTC
CADGRSGEQYF
>TRBV28|TRBJ2-7|many|TRBD1
TGTGCCAGCAGCTACTCGACAGGGCGCTACGAGCAGTACTTC
CASSYSTGRYEQYF
>TRBV20-1|TRBJ2-7|-|TRBD2
TGCAGTGCTCTAGCGGGAGGGGTGTACGAGCAGTACTTC
CSALAGGVYEQYF
>TRBV5-1|TRBJ1-6|few|TRBD1
TGCGCCAGCAGCTTCTCTCCGACAGGGGCGGAATCACCCCTCCACTTT
CASSFSPTGAESPLHF
>TRBV13|TRBJ2-7|-|-
TGTGCCAGCAGCCTAATATGGAGCGAGCAGTACTTC
CASSLIWSEQYF
>TRBV12-3/TRBV12-4|TRBJ2-2|few|-
TGTGCCAGTACTAAGCCAACGAACACCGGGGAGCTGTTTTTT
CASTKPTNTGELFF
>TRBV7-9|TRBJ1-5|-|TRBD1
TGTGCCAGCAGCTTTCCGGGACAGGGGGCGGGCCAGCCCCAGCATTTT
CASSFPGQGAGQPQHF
>TRBV19|TRBJ1-2|-|TRBD1
TGTGCCAGTAGTTCGGACAGGACCCTCTATGGCTACACCTTC
CASSSDRTLYGYTF
>TRBV7-2|TRBJ2-3|-|TRBD2
TGTGCCAGCAAATCGGCGGGAGTGGGAGATACGCAGTATTTT
CASKSAGVGDTQYF